One TCR beta chain is described in this entry. The sample belongs to a study of radiation and T cells in renal cell carcinoma. J was trimmed by 4 bases and V by 2 bases; bases with no gene match: 8. CDR1 is MNHNY and CDR2 is SVGAGI in the germline V gene (reference sequence). The CDR3 extends over 16 amino acids. Time point specified: blood 2 weeks post-SBRT. As for treatment: 15 Gy SBRT to primary tumor, nephrectomy 4 weeks later. Assay: immunoSEQ multiplex PCR; the TCRdb copy retains only in-frame clones and omits some. The data contain more than 100,000 clones, around 90% of them singletons. The material sequenced was blood, taken from a patient whose treatment included radiotherapy and nephrectomy. The chain links TRBV6-6 to TRBJ2-5, with 9 bases that match TRBD2. This TCR was sampled from a woman aged 70-85 years with renal cell carcinoma. In DNA form, the CDR3 reads TGTGCCAGCAGTTACACAGCGGGGGGCCGAGGAGAGACCCAGTACTTC. It encodes CASSYTAGGRGETQYF.